This T cell receptor beta chain is from a study of CD8 T cells in ankylosing spondylitis. Regarding the study as a whole: Within peripheral blood, clones linked to disease were CD8+ and relatively rare.

At least ten counts were recorded for this clonotype. Its antigen is unidentified. Quantitative molecular-barcoded 5'-RACE generated the TCR beta libraries. Each CDR3 protein is one row after TCRdb ran MiXCR on the 5' RACE reads. The data show around 130,000 distinct CDR3 sequences, with around 7% seen just once and 12% held by the top ten. Sequences were obtained from blood, either unsorted or a sorted T cell fraction (not recorded which). This sequence was found in a male donor with ankylosing spondylitis or in good health (not recorded which).

Here the CDR3 DNA reads TGCAGTGCTAGAGCCCCGACTAGAGATCCGGAGACCCAGTACTTC. It is translated as CSARAPTRDPETQYF. The V and J genes are TRBV20-1 and TRBJ2-5, with D possibly matching TRBD2 (6 bases). Trimming pared 1 base from V and 5 bases from J, leaving 17 bases between. Looked up from germline, CDR1 is DFQATT and CDR2 is SNEGSKA (reference sequence). This CDR3 has 15 residues.